This is a list of T cell receptor beta chains from one sample in a study of T cell responses to AZD1222 COVID-19 vaccine. The protocol was immunoSEQ multiplex PCR, while the TCRdb copy is restricted to in-frame clones and leaves out a portion. The data hold around 160,000 clones, with roughly four fifths observed a single time. The material was peripheral blood, obtained on day 0 of MenACWY control vaccination. These receptors were taken from an adult in good health. Both conserved end residues are part of each CDR3. Fields, in order: V gene, D gene, clone size, J gene, CDR3 DNA, CDR3 protein. D genes are given only for firm matches. Size is omitted from some rows. Given values are once, few, many or a class for expanded clones.

V gene: TRBV6-5
D gene: -
clone size: -
J gene: TRBJ2-1
CDR3 DNA: TGTGCCAGCAATACTCAGGGGACACTCAACAATGGGCAGTTCTTC
CDR3 protein: CASNTQGTLNNGQFF

V gene: TRBV28
D gene: -
clone size: once
J gene: TRBJ1-6
CDR3 DNA: TGTGCCAGCAGTTTTAGCTCCTATAATTCACCCCTCCACTTT
CDR3 protein: CASSFSSYNSPLHF

V gene: TRBV4-1
D gene: TRBD1
clone size: -
J gene: TRBJ1-6
CDR3 DNA: TGCGCCAGCAGCCATTCGGACAGGTTTAATTCACCCCTCCACTTT
CDR3 protein: CASSHSDRFNSPLHF

V gene: TRBV29-1
D gene: TRBD2
clone size: -
J gene: TRBJ2-3
CDR3 DNA: TGCAGCGTGAGAGCGGGGGGGTTAGATACGCAGTATTTT
CDR3 protein: CSVRAGGLDTQYF

V gene: TRBV10-2
D gene: -
clone size: -
J gene: TRBJ2-3
CDR3 DNA: TGCGCCAGCAGTGAATCGGATACGCAGTATTTT
CDR3 protein: CASSESDTQYF

V gene: TRBV18
D gene: -
clone size: -
J gene: TRBJ1-2
CDR3 DNA: TGTGCCAGCTCACCACCGGTCCAGACGAATAACTATGGCTACACCTTC
CDR3 protein: CASSPPVQTNNYGYTF

V gene: TRBV30
D gene: -
clone size: few
J gene: TRBJ2-5
CDR3 DNA: TGTGCCTGGAGTGTACTAGAGACCCAGTACTTC
CDR3 protein: CAWSVLETQYF

V gene: TRBV10-3
D gene: -
clone size: -
J gene: TRBJ1-2
CDR3 DNA: TGTGCCATCAGTGAGTCCCCCGGACAGCGAGCTAACTATGGCTACACCTTC
CDR3 protein: CAISESPGQRANYGYTF

V gene: TRBV5-1
D gene: TRBD1
clone size: -
J gene: TRBJ1-2
CDR3 DNA: TGCGCCAGCAGCCCCCTGGGACAGGTCCCTCGGAGCTACACCTTC
CDR3 protein: CASSPLGQVPRSYTF

V gene: TRBV7-7
D gene: -
clone size: -
J gene: TRBJ2-2
CDR3 DNA: TGTGCCAGCAGCTTAACACTGGGGGCGAACACCGGGGAGCTGTTTTTT
CDR3 protein: CASSLTLGANTGELFF

V gene: TRBV28
D gene: TRBD1
clone size: -
J gene: TRBJ1-3
CDR3 DNA: TGTGCCAGCTCCACTCCACAGGGGCTTAGAAACACCATATATTTT
CDR3 protein: CASSTPQGLRNTIYF